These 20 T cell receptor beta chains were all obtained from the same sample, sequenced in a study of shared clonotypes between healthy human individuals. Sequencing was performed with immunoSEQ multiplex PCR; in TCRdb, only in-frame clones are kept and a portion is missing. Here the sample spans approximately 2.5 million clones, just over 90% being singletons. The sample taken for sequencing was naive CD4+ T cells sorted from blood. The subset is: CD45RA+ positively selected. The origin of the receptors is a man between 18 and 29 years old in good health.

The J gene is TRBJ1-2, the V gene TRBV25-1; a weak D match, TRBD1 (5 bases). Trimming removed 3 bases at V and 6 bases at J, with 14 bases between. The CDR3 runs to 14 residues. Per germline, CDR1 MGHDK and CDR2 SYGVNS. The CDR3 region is CASSEAMRGNGYTF. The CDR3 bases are TGTGCCAGCAGTGAGGCTATGAGGGGAAATGGCTACACCTTC.

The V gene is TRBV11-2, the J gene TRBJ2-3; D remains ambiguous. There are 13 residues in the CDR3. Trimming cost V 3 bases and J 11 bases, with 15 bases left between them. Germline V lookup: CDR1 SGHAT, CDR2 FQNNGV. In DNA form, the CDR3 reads TGTGCCAGCAGCTTGTGGCACACACAAGGGCAGTATTTT. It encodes CASSLWHTQGQYF.

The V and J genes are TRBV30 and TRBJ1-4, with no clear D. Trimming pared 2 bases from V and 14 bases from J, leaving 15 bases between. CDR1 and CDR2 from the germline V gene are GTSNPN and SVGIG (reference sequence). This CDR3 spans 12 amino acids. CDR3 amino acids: CAWSLSSPSLFF. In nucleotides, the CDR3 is TGTGCCTGGAGTCTAAGCTCTCCTAGTCTGTTTTTT.

CDR3 region: CAISVGQGGYTF. For the CDR3, the DNA is TGTGCCATCAGTGTAGGACAAGGGGGCTACACCTTC. The chain joins TRBV10-3 to TRBJ1-2; a weak D match, TRBD1 (5 bases). Germline CDR1 and CDR2: ENHRY and SYGVKD. The CDR3 contains 12 residues. Trimming removed 4 bases from V and 8 bases from J, with 11 bases in between.

The DNA for the CDR3 is TGTGCCAGCACCCCTGAGAATTCATACTACAATGAGCAGTTCTTC. Translation gives CASTPENSYYNEQFF. J is TRBJ2-1 and V is TRBV5-6; D not certain. V lost 6 bases and J 3 bases, leaving 16 bases between the germline ends. CDR3 length: 15 residues. Germline V gives CDR1 SGHDT, CDR2 YYEEEE.

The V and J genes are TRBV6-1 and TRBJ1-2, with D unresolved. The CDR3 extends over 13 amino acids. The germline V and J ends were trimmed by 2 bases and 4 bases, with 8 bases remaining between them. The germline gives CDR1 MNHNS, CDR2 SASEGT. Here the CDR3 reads CASSERMGYGYTF. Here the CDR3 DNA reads TGTGCCAGCAGTGAACGGATGGGCTATGGCTACACCTTC.

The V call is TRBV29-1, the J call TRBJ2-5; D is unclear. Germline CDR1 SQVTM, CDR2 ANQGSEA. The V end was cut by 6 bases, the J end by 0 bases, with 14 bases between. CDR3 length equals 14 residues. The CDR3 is CSVSDGWYQETQYF. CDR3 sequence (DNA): TGCAGCGTCTCGGACGGATGGTACCAAGAGACCCAGTACTTC.

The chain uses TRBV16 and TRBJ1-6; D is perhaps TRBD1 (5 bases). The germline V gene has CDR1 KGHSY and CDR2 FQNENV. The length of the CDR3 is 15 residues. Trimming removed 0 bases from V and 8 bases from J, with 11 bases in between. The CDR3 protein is CASSQSPGPHSPLHF. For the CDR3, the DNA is TGTGCCAGCAGCCAATCGCCGGGACCCCATTCACCCCTCCACTTT.

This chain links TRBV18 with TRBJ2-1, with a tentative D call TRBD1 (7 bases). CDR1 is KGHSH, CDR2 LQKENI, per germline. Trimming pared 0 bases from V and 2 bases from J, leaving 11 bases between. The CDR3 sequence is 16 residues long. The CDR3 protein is CASSPPEGATYNEQFF. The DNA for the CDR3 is TGTGCCAGCTCACCACCGGAGGGGGCTACCTACAATGAGCAGTTCTTC.

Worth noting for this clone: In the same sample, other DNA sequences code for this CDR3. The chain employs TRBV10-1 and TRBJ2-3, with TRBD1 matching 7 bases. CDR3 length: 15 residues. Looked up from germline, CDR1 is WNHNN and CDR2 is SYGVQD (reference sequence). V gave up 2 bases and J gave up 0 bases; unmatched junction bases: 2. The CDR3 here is CASSEGTASTDTQYF. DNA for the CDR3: TGCGCCAGCAGTGAGGGGACAGCTAGCACAGATACGCAGTATTTT.

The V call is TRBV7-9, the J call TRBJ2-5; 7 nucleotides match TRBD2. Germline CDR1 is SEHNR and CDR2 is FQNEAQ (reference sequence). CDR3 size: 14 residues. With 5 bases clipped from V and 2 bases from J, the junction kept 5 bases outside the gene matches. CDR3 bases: TGTGCCAGCAGCCGACTAGCTATGCAAGAGACCCAGTACTTC. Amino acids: CASSRLAMQETQYF.

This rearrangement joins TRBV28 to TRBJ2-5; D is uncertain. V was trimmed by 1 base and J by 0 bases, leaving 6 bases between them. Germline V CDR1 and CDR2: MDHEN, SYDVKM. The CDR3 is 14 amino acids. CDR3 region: CASSLSGHQETQYF. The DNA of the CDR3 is TGTGCCAGCAGTTTATCTGGACACCAAGAGACCCAGTACTTC.

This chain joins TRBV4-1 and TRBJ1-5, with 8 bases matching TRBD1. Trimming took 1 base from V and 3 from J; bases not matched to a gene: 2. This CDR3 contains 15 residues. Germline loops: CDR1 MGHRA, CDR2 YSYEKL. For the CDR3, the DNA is TGCGCCAGCAGCCAAGGGACAGGGTTCAATCAGCCCCAGCATTTT. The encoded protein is CASSQGTGFNQPQHF.

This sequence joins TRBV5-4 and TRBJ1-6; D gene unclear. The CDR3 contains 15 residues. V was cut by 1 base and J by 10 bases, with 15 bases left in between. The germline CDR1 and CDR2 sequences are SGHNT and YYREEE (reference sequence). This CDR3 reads CASSLNPGSGSPLHF. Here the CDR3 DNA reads TGTGCCAGCAGCTTGAATCCGGGGAGTGGGTCACCCCTCCACTTT.

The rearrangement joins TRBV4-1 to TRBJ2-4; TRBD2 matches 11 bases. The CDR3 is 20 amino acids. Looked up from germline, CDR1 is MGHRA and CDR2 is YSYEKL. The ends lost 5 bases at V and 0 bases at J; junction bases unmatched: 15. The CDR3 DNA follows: TGCGCCAGCAGCATACTAGCGGGAGAGAGGGAGGCCTTAGCCAAAAACATTCAGTACTTC. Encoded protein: CASSILAGEREALAKNIQYF.

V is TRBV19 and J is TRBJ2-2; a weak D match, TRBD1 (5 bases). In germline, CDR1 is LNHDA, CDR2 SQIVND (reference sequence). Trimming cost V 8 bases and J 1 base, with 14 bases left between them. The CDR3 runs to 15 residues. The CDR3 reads CASRHQTVNTGELFF. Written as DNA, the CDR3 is TGTGCCAGTCGCCACCAGACAGTGAACACCGGGGAGCTGTTTTTT.

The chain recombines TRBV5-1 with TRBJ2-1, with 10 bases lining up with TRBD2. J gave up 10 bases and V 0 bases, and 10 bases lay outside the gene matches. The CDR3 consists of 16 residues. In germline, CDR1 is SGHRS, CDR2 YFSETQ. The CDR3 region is CASSLAGLAGVKEQFF. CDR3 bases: TGCGCCAGCAGCTTGGCGGGGCTAGCGGGAGTGAAAGAGCAGTTCTTC.

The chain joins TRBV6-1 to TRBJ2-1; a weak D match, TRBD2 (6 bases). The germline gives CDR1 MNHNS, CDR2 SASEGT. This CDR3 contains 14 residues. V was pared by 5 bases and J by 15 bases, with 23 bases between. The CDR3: CASSPREPGSAPFF. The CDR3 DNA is TGTGCCAGCAGTCCCCGGGAGCCGGGATCAGCCCCGTTCTTC.

Written as DNA, the CDR3 is TGTGCCAGCAGCCTAGAGACAGGGAAAGAGACCCAGTACTTC. Its translation is CASSLETGKETQYF. The rearrangement uses TRBV7-6 and TRBJ2-5, with 7 bases that match TRBD1. This CDR3 is built from 14 residues. CDR1 and CDR2 (germline): SGHVS, FNYEAQ. The junction had 6 bases not matched to a gene; V was cut back by 5 bases and J by 3 bases. Full variable domain (missing parts from reference TRBV7-6 and TRBJ2-5): GAGVSQSPRYKVTKRGQDVALRCDPISGHVSLYWYRQALGQGPEFLTYFNYEAQQDKSGLPNDRFSAERPEGSISTLTIQRTEQRDSAMYRCASSLETGKETQYFGPGTRLLVL.

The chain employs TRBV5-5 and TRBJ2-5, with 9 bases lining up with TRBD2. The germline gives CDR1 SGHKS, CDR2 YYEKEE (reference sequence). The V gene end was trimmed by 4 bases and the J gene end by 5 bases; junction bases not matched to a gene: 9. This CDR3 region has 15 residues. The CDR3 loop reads CASSGGLAEGETQYF. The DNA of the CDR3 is TGTGCCAGCAGCGGGGGACTAGCAGAGGGTGAGACCCAGTACTTC. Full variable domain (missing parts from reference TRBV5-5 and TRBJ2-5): DAGVTQSPTHLIKTRGQQVTLRCSPISGHKSVSWYQQVLGQGPQFIFQYYEKEERGRGNFPDRFSARQFPNYSSELNVNALLLGDSALYLCASSGGLAEGETQYFGPGTRLLVL.